This TCR beta chain was retrieved from a study of T cell changes during pregnancy in multiple sclerosis. Germline values: CDR1 SGHDT, CDR2 YYEEEE. J gave up 10 bases and V 4 bases, and 10 bases lay outside the gene matches. There are 15 residues in the CDR3. This clone was seen once. Produced via immunoSEQ multiplex PCR; TCRdb's table is partial and in-frame only. Here the sample spans tens of thousands of clones, about 93% being singletons. This TCR derives from a female donor with multiple sclerosis, enrolled in a pregnancy study. The sample consisted of CD4+ T cells from peripheral blood mononuclear cells, taken after pregnancy. This chain joins TRBV5-6 and TRBJ1-6, with 8 bases identical to TRBD1. The CDR3 sequence: CASSETGQGRSPLHF. For the CDR3, the DNA is TGTGCCAGCAGCGAGACCGGACAGGGCCGATCACCCCTCCACTTT.